This T cell receptor (beta chain) was sequenced for a study of cytomegalovirus exposure and HLA in healthy donors. Study in general: An earlier analysis identified more than 95 million unique TCR beta sequences in about 179 million T cells. Unique TCRs numbering some 93 million, obtained from HLA-typed donors, made up an early data release.

The CDR3 is 14 amino acids. Trimming removed 2 bases at V and 3 bases at J, with 8 bases between. CDR1 MNHEY and CDR2 SMNVEV come from the germline V gene (reference sequence). The PCR ran on 60 Vbeta and 13 Jbeta primers. Method: immunoSEQ multiplex PCR; TCRdb's copy keeps in-frame clones and lacks some. The table has 100,000 to 150,000 clones, more than 80% seen once. Sequences were obtained from PBMCs. The clonotype comes from a woman aged 40 to 50 in good health and CMV-seropositive. The gene calls are TRBV27 and TRBJ1-5; possible D gene TRBD1, 6 bases. This CDR3 reads CASSLPGDNQPQHF. CDR3 coding DNA: TGTGCCAGCAGTTTACCAGGGGACAATCAGCCCCAGCATTTT.